This T cell receptor beta chain originates from a study of T-cell memory formation after mild COVID-19 (dated by TCRdb to about 2021). Concerning the study at large: Most TCR sequence clusters were specific to one of the two donors. In a couple of donors, T-cell clones that expanded and contracted after mild COVID-19 were tracked by sequencing TCRalpha and TCRbeta repertoires over time. The cohort comprised two young, previously healthy adult volunteers, one female and one male. Overall study outcomes, separate from this receptor: Only two mild cases were covered by the study, and larger cohorts that include severe cases with pre-infection samples were considered necessary. Some responding clones were found in pre-infection memory, which suggests that pre-existing cross-reactive memory T cells took part in the SARS-CoV-2 response. Contracting CD4+ clones were found mainly in CM and EM memory subsets, while CD8+ clones were enriched in EMRA. Clones that contracted from day 15 to 85 showed balanced CD4/CD8 phenotypes, whereas a second wave of clones that expanded from day 15 to 37 leaned towards CD4+. SARS-CoV-2 specificity was not confirmed for the second-wave clones peaking on day 37.

V lost 4 bases and J lost 4 bases; the stretch between them is 14 bases long. From the cysteine through the phenylalanine, the CDR3 covers 15 amino acids. Here the CDR3 DNA is all that survives: 45 bases in frame from base 1. Per the germline V gene, SQVTM is the CDR1 and ANQGSEA is the CDR2. TCRdb records Illumina NovaSeq 6000 as the sequencer. Using 5'RACE with constant-segment primers, TCRalpha and TCRbeta cDNA libraries were constructed, with sample barcodes and unique molecular identifiers added in the process. RNA was extracted from every sample with Trizol reagent. Libraries were amplified in two PCR steps, with a second sample barcode and Illumina TruSeq adapters added in the second step. Libraries were sequenced on an Illumina NovaSeq with 2 x 150 bp paired-end reads. The authors' analysis ran thus. Demultiplexing of reads and collapsing into UMI-guided consensus sequences were performed with migec v1.2.7. With mixcr v2.1.11, UMI consensuses were aligned to TRA and TRB V and J templates and assembled into clonotypes. A clonotype was counted as expanded or contracted only if both edgeR and NoisET called the change significant, with noise models trained on biological replicates. For edgeR calls, the thresholds were a false discovery rate-adjusted p below 0.01 and a log2 fold-change of 1. As an exploratory analysis of dynamics, max-normalized trajectories of the 1000 most abundant clonotypes were examined with PCA combined with hierarchical clustering. The CD4 or CD8 phenotype of responding clones was assigned using the separately sequenced CD4+ and CD8+ repertoires. In TCRdb, the public reads were trimmed at Q25 with fastp and aligned with MiXCR, with productive beta chains retained. Rows with a matching CDR3 protein are joined into one entry that keeps the most common DNA and genes. TCRdb, not the original authors, processed these V and J calls. The sample table lists 550,000 to 650,000 distinct CDR3 sequences, 15% to 20% of them with a count of one. The top ten clones comprise around 8.1% of the sample.

This clonotype was detected only a few times. No cognate antigen has been identified for it. It has no much larger one-base neighbor in the sample; base qualities were not kept. PBMCs were isolated by Ficoll-Paque density gradient centrifugation. The chain couples TRBV29-1 to TRBJ2-6, with the D segment identity uncertain. Sequencing used PBMCs or a T cell subset sorted from them (not recorded which). The source of this sequence is an adult woman who had mild COVID-19 (a few samples of this study predate the infection). The sample titles of this study are shuffled in the database, so cell type and time point are left out; the donor was told from shared clones. In nucleotide form, the sequence is TGCAGCGTTGCGTGGTCGGCTTCCGGGGCCAACGTCCTGACTTTC. This gives the protein CSVAWSASGANVLTF.